A selection of T cell receptor beta chains follows, all from one sample in a study of blood T cell repertoires in COVID-19. Assay: immunoSEQ multiplex PCR; the TCRdb copy retains only in-frame clones and omits some. This repertoire shows approximately 110,000 clones, 80% to 95% found once; its top ten account for around 2.2%. The material sequenced was peripheral blood. The receptors derive from a man aged 50 or older with COVID-19, enrolled during active disease. Both conserved end residues are part of each CDR3. The D gene is left open where the match is weak. Clone size is shown for a subset of rows, as once, few, many or a class of expanded clone.

len	v_gene	abundance	j_gene	d_gene	CDR3nt	CDR3aa
11	TRBV6-5	NA	TRBJ2-1	NA	TGTGCCAGCAGTTCGCCGGGAGAGCAGTTCTTC	CASSSPGEQFF
15	TRBV5-6	NA	TRBJ2-5	TRBD1	TGTGCCAGCAGCTTGGTCCAGGGGGCAAGGGAGACCCAGTACTTC	CASSLVQGARETQYF
16	TRBV6-6	NA	TRBJ2-1	NA	TGTGCCAGCAGTCACAAGGTCTCGACTGCGGCGAATGAGCAGTTCTTC	CASSHKVSTAANEQFF
15	TRBV2	once	TRBJ2-2	NA	TGTGCCAGCAGTGTCGGGCAGGGAGGTACCGGGGAGCTGTTTTTT	CASSVGQGGTGELFF
17	TRBV18	NA	TRBJ1-3	TRBD1	TGTGCCAGCTCATCACTGCTGCAGGGGGGCACTGGAAACACCATATATTTT	CASSSLLQGGTGNTIYF
12	TRBV28	NA	TRBJ1-5	NA	TGTGCCAGCAAGGAGGGGAATCAGCCCCAGCATTTT	CASKEGNQPQHF
14	TRBV28	NA	TRBJ2-3	TRBD2	TGTGCCAGCTTGTCTAGCGGGAGCACAGATACGCAGTATTTT	CASLSSGSTDTQYF
12	TRBV29-1	NA	TRBJ2-6	NA	TGCAGCGCCCATCCTGGGGCCAACGTCCTGACTTTC	CSAHPGANVLTF
15	TRBV5-1	NA	TRBJ2-6	NA	TGCGCCAGCAGCTTGGCAGGTTCTGGGGCCAACGTCCTGACTTTC	CASSLAGSGANVLTF
14	TRBV5-6	NA	TRBJ2-3	NA	TGTGCCAGCAGCCAGACGCGGCAGGGAGATACGCAGTATTTT	CASSQTRQGDTQYF
14	TRBV30	NA	TRBJ2-1	TRBD1	TGTGCCTGGAGTCGACAGGGAGCGCACAATGAGCAGTTCTTC	CAWSRQGAHNEQFF
14	TRBV7-6	NA	TRBJ2-2	TRBD2	TGTGCCAGCAGCTCCATGGGGGGGACCGGGGAGCTGTTTTTT	CASSSMGGTGELFF
13	TRBV5-6	NA	TRBJ1-5	NA	TGTGCCAGCAGCTTGGGCAGAGGGCAGCCCCAGCATTTT	CASSLGRGQPQHF
18	TRBV5-1	NA	TRBJ2-3	TRBD2	TGCGCCAGCAGCGCGGGACTAGCGGGAGGGCCTAGCACAGATACGCAGTATTTT	CASSAGLAGGPSTDTQYF
15	TRBV14	NA	TRBJ2-7	NA	TGTGCCAGCAGCCAACTAGCCGGGCGTACCTACGAGCAGTACTTC	CASSQLAGRTYEQYF
16	TRBV9	NA	TRBJ1-2	NA	TGTGCCAGCAGCGTAGGCACTAACAGGGTTCGGTATGGCTACACCTTC	CASSVGTNRVRYGYTF
12	TRBV12-3/TRBV12-4	once	TRBJ2-3	NA	TGTGCCAGCAGTTTCGGCACAGATACGCAGTATTTT	CASSFGTDTQYF
17	TRBV29-1	once	TRBJ2-7	TRBD2	TGCAGCGTTGGACCTGCCTCTAGCGGGACTGTCTCCTACGAGCAGTACTTC	CSVGPASSGTVSYEQYF
14	TRBV24-1	NA	TRBJ2-1	NA	TGTGCCACCAGAGACGCGGGCTCCTACAATGAGCAGTTCTTC	CATRDAGSYNEQFF
15	TRBV28	NA	TRBJ1-6	NA	TGTGCCAGCAGCGAAACAGGGAGTAGGGATTCACCCCTCCACTTT	CASSETGSRDSPLHF
14	TRBV30	NA	TRBJ1-4	TRBD1	TGTGCCTGGGCCCGCTTGACAGGGACTGAAAAACTGTTTTTT	CAWARLTGTEKLFF
15	TRBV5-1	NA	TRBJ2-2	NA	TGCGCCAGCAGCTTGGGGCAGGAGAACACCGGGGAGCTGTTTTTT	CASSLGQENTGELFF
11	TRBV20-1	NA	TRBJ1-6	NA	TGCAGTGCTAGAGATCGTTCACCCCTCCACTTT	CSARDRSPLHF
16	TRBV5-1	NA	TRBJ2-1	NA	TGCGCCAGCAGCTTGTCCACAGGGTACCCTTACAATGAGCAGTTCTTC	CASSLSTGYPYNEQFF
13	TRBV18	NA	TRBJ2-2	NA	TGTGCCAGCTCGTACAGGGCCACCGGGGAGCTGTTTTTT	CASSYRATGELFF
15	TRBV7-2	NA	TRBJ2-7	TRBD2	TGTGCCAGCAGCTTAGCGGCTAGCGGGAGCTACGAGCAGTACTTC	CASSLAASGSYEQYF
15	TRBV5-6	NA	TRBJ2-1	TRBD1	TGTGCCAGCAGCTTTCAAGGGGGCGCTGGGAATGAGCAGTTCTTC	CASSFQGGAGNEQFF
15	TRBV5-1	NA	TRBJ2-1	TRBD2	TGCGCCAGCAGCTTGGTGGCTAGCGGGAGTCTTGAGCAGTTCTTC	CASSLVASGSLEQFF
15	TRBV5-6	NA	TRBJ2-7	TRBD1	TGTGCCAGCAGCCGCTCCGGACAGGGAAGTTACGAGCAGTACTTC	CASSRSGQGSYEQYF
15	TRBV7-2	NA	TRBJ2-1	TRBD2	TGTGCCAGCAGCCCGTGGGGGGGCTCCTACAATGAGCAGTTCTTC	CASSPWGGSYNEQFF
16	TRBV5-1	NA	TRBJ2-2	TRBD1	TGCGCCAGCAGCGTGGGACAGGGGGCGGACACCGGGGAGCTGTTTTTT	CASSVGQGADTGELFF
12	TRBV29-1	NA	TRBJ2-1	NA	TGCAGCGTCGGTGGGCACGGCAATGAGCAGTTCTTC	CSVGGHGNEQFF
16	TRBV3-1/TRBV3-2	NA	TRBJ2-1	TRBD2	TGTGCCAGCAGCCCCTGGGGACTAGCGTACAACAATGAGCAGTTCTTC	CASSPWGLAYNNEQFF
17	TRBV11-2	NA	TRBJ1-1	NA	TGTGCCAGCAGCTTAATGGGCCAGGGGTCCGTGAACACTGAAGCTTTCTTT	CASSLMGQGSVNTEAFF
14	TRBV3-1/TRBV3-2	NA	TRBJ2-7	TRBD1	TGTGCCAGCTCCCGGACAGGGGAGGGACACGAGCAGTACTTC	CASSRTGEGHEQYF
15	TRBV6-5	NA	TRBJ2-5	NA	TGTGCCAGCAGTCTGCGCGGGGTAGGAGGAGAGACCCAGTACTTC	CASSLRGVGGETQYF
18	TRBV15	NA	TRBJ2-4	TRBD1	TGTGCCACCAGCAGGGAAGTGCAGGGGGCCGGGACCAAAAACATTCAGTACTTC	CATSREVQGAGTKNIQYF
17	TRBV5-1	NA	TRBJ2-1	TRBD1	TGCGCCAGCAGCTTGGGAGGGACAGCCCTTACATACAATGAGCAGTTCTTC	CASSLGGTALTYNEQFF
12	TRBV29-1	NA	TRBJ1-1	NA	TGCACCGATTTAGCAGGGGACACTGAAGCTTTCTTT	CTDLAGDTEAFF
11	TRBV3-1/TRBV3-2	NA	TRBJ2-7	NA	TGTGCCAGCAGCCACGGCTACGAGCAGTACTTC	CASSHGYEQYF
13	TRBV10-3	NA	TRBJ2-7	TRBD1	TGTGCCATCAGGGACAGGGATCTCTACGAGCAGTACTTC	CAIRDRDLYEQYF
15	TRBV9	NA	TRBJ2-3	TRBD1	TGTGCCAGCAGCGTGGCCCAGGGGGGCACAGATACGCAGTATTTT	CASSVAQGGTDTQYF
16	TRBV5-6	NA	TRBJ1-4	TRBD1	TGTGCCAGCAGCTTGGGACAGGGCAGCAGTAATGAAAAACTGTTTTTT	CASSLGQGSSNEKLFF
12	TRBV14	NA	TRBJ2-1	NA	TGTGCCAGCAGCCAATCGCCCGACTCTCAGTTCTTC	CASSQSPDSQFF
14	TRBV19	NA	TRBJ2-7	NA	TGTGCCAGTAGGGACCCCGGGTTCGCGGGGGAGCAGTACTTC	CASRDPGFAGEQYF
16	TRBV19	NA	TRBJ2-1	TRBD1	TGTGCCAGTAGTAAGCAACCCGGGACAGGGAGTAATGAGCAGTTCTTC	CASSKQPGTGSNEQFF
16	TRBV5-5	NA	TRBJ2-2	TRBD1	TGTGCCAGCAGCTTGACCGGGACAGCGAACACCGGGGAGCTGTTTTTT	CASSLTGTANTGELFF
16	TRBV5-1	NA	TRBJ2-1	TRBD2	TGCGCCAGCAGCGACCGAAGACTAGCGGGAGACAATGAGCAGTTCTTC	CASSDRRLAGDNEQFF
16	TRBV6-8	NA	TRBJ1-2	NA	TGTGCCAGCAGCGGGGGAGGGGACTCAACTAACTATGGCTACACCTTC	CASSGGGDSTNYGYTF
13	TRBV5-1	NA	TRBJ2-7	NA	TGCGCCAGCAGCTTAACAGGGTCCTACGAGCAGTACTTC	CASSLTGSYEQYF
12	TRBV7-9	NA	TRBJ2-5	NA	TGTGCCAGCAGCCGGTCCCAAGAGACCCAGTACTTC	CASSRSQETQYF
15	TRBV24-1	NA	TRBJ1-4	NA	TGTGCCACCAGTGACCCGAGGGCAACTAATGAAAAACTGTTTTTT	CATSDPRATNEKLFF
15	TRBV6-6	NA	TRBJ2-1	NA	TGTGCCAGCAGCACGTCTAGCGAACCTAACAATGAGCAGTTCTTC	CASSTSSEPNNEQFF
16	TRBV28	NA	TRBJ2-2	NA	TGTGCCAGCAGTTTATCCCGACAGCTTGGTCCCGGGGAGCTGTTTTTT	CASSLSRQLGPGELFF